A selection of T cell receptor beta chains follows, all from one sample in a study of T cell repertoires in cytomegalovirus infection. TCRdb redid the calling of the reads with MiXCR, one entry per CDR3 protein. Of around 740,000 distinct CDR3 sequences in the sample, roughly 35% were seen once. Sequencing was done on a sample of PBMCs. The receptors were gathered from a human donor in good health (CMV status not recorded). Some clones in this sample may be carry-over from other donors' samples. CDR3s include the opening cysteine and the closing phenylalanine or tryptophan. D genes are given only for firm matches. The size field is filled for only some rows; it gives once, few, many or a size class.

cdr3_length | clone_size | j_call | v_call | d_call | cdr3_aa | cdr3_nt
18 | few | TRBJ2-1 | TRBV27 | - | CASSLSPKVALGYNEQFF | TGTGCCAGCAGTTTGTCGCCGAAGGTTGCCTTGGGGTACAATGAGCAGTTCTTC
15 | - | TRBJ2-7 | TRBV5-1 | TRBD2 | CASSLEAGGTYEQYF | TGCGCCAGCAGCTTGGAGGCGGGGGGGACCTACGAGCAGTACTTC
14 | - | TRBJ1-2 | TRBV7-8 | TRBD1 | CASSPMGTGYGYTF | TGTGCCAGCAGCCCCATGGGGACAGGGTATGGCTACACCTTC
14 | few | TRBJ1-4 | TRBV12-3/TRBV12-4 | - | CASSFSRLNEKLFF | TGTGCCAGCAGTTTCTCCAGGTTGAATGAAAAACTGTTTTTT
15 | - | TRBJ1-1 | TRBV7-2 | TRBD1 | CASSSKQTGATEAFF | TGTGCCAGCAGCTCGAAACAGACAGGGGCCACTGAAGCTTTCTTT
13 | few | TRBJ2-1 | TRBV7-3 | - | CASSAYLGNEQFF | TGTGCCAGCAGCGCTTATTTGGGCAATGAGCAGTTCTTC
15 | - | TRBJ1-4 | TRBV2 | TRBD1 | CASSEGQGQNEKLFF | TGTGCCAGCAGTGAGGGACAGGGTCAAAATGAAAAACTGTTTTTT
17 | few | TRBJ2-3 | TRBV11-2 | - | CASSHRIRTTGTDTQYF | TGTGCCAGCAGCCATAGGATCAGGACGACGGGCACAGATACGCAGTATTTT
15 | - | TRBJ1-1 | TRBV6-1 | - | CASGWDRASGTEAFF | TGTGCCAGCGGATGGGACCGAGCTTCGGGGACTGAAGCTTTCTTT
15 | - | TRBJ1-1 | TRBV5-1 | - | CASSPRGGQNTEAFF | TGCGCCAGCAGCCCAAGGGGGGGCCAGAACACTGAAGCTTTCTTT
17 | few | TRBJ2-1 | TRBV12-3/TRBV12-4 | TRBD2 | CASEAGTSGGAYNEQFF | TGTGCCAGCGAGGCAGGGACTAGCGGGGGGGCCTACAATGAGCAGTTCTTC
13 | - | TRBJ2-1 | TRBV27 | TRBD2 | CASSLGRAYEQFF | TGTGCCAGCAGTCTAGGGAGGGCATATGAGCAGTTCTTC
14 | - | TRBJ1-2 | TRBV19 | - | CAISPRDTRSLNTF | TGTGCCATTAGTCCCCGGGACACCCGAAGTTTAAACACCTTC
13 | - | TRBJ1-1 | TRBV19 | - | CASNILVPYEAFF | TGTGCCAGTAATATTCTCGTCCCGTATGAAGCTTTCTTT
13 | - | TRBJ2-5 | TRBV5-6 | - | CASSGDRGYGQYF | TGTGCCAGCAGCGGGGATCGCGGCTACGGCCAGTACTTC
14 | few | TRBJ1-2 | TRBV28 | TRBD1 | CASIRQGFDYGYTF | TGTGCCAGCATACGACAGGGGTTCGACTATGGCTACACCTTC
14 | - | TRBJ2-7 | TRBV28 | TRBD2 | CASQNSGSAYEQYF | TGTGCCAGCCAGAATAGCGGGTCGGCCTACGAGCAGTACTTC
15 | many | TRBJ2-2 | TRBV7-9 | TRBD1 | CASSSADRGIGELFF | TGTGCCAGCAGCTCCGCGGACAGGGGAATCGGGGAGCTGTTTTTT
15 | - | TRBJ2-5 | TRBV28 | - | CASSLVGEHQETQYF | TGTGCCAGCAGTTTAGTAGGGGAACACCAAGAGACCCAGTACTTC